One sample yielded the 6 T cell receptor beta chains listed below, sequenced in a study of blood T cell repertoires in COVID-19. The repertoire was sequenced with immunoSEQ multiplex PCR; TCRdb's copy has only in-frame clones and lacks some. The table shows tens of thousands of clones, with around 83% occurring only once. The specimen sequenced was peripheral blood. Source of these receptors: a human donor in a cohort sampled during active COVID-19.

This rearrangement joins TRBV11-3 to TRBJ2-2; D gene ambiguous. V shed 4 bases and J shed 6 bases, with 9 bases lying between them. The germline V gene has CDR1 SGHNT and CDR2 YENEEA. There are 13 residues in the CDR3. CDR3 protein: CASSWSRSGELFF. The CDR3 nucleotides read TGTGCCAGCAGCTGGAGTCGCTCCGGGGAGCTGTTTTTT.

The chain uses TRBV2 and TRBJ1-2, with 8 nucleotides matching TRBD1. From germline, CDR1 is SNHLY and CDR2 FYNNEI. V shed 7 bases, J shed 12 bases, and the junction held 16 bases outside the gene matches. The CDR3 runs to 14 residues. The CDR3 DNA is TGTGCCAGCAAACTCCAGGACAGGGTACATATTGACACCTTC. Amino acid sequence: CASKLQDRVHIDTF.

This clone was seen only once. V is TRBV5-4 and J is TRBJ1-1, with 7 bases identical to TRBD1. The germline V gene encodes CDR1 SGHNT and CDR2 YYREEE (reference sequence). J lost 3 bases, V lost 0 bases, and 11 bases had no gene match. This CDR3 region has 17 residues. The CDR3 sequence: CASSLGATGSSYTEAFF. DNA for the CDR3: TGTGCCAGCAGCTTGGGTGCGACAGGGTCATCGTACACTGAAGCTTTCTTT.

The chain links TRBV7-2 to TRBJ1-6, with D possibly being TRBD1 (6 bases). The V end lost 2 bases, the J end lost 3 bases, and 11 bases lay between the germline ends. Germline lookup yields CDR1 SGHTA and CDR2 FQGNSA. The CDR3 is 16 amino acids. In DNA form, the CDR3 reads TGTGCCAGCAGCTTAACAGGGAATCACTATAATTCACCCCTCCACTTT. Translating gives CASSLTGNHYNSPLHF.

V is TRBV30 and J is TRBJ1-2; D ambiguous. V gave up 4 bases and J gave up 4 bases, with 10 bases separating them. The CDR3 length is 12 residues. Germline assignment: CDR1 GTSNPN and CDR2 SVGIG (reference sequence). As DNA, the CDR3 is TGTGCCTGGATCACAGACCTCTATGGCTACACCTTC. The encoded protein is CAWITDLYGYTF.

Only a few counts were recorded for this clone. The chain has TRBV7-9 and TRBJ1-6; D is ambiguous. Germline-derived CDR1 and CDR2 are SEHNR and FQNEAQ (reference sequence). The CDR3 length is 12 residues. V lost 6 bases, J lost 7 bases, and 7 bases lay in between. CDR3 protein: CASSLGNSPLHF. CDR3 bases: TGTGCCAGCAGTCTAGGCAATTCACCCCTCCACTTT. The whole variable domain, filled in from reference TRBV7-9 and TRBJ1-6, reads DTGVSQNPRHKITKRGQNVTFRCDPISEHNRLYWYRQTLGQGPEFLTYFQNEAQLEKSRLLSDRFSAERPKGSFSTLEIQRTEQGDSAMYLCASSLGNSPLHFGNGTRLTVT.